This T cell receptor (beta chain) was retrieved from a study of T-cell reconstitution after alpha-beta-depleted transplantation in children. Germline CDR1 and CDR2: MGHRA and YSYEKL. This CDR3 spans 16 amino acids. The junction had 7 bases not matched to a gene; V was cut back by 1 base and J by 4 bases. This clonotype has a handful of counts. Its antigen remains unknown. During its preparation, the TCRbeta library received unique molecular identifiers. One entry per CDR3 protein results from TCRdb running MiXCR on the PCR reads. Seen here are about a million distinct CDR3 sequences, roughly 29% observed once, and the top ten hold approximately 30%. Findings and caveats of the study: After transplant, at about two months, alpha-beta T cells were reportedly derived from several hundred expanded graft clones.

The input for sequencing was PBMCs, mostly from graft donor cells, taken 360 days after TCRalphabeta/CD19-depleted stem cell transplant. The TCR comes from a boy less than two years old who had a stem cell transplant for SCID, so the T cells may come from the graft donor. The V gene is TRBV4-1, the J gene TRBJ1-5, with TRBD1 matching 7 bases. The CDR3: CASSQAQGTVNQPQHF. DNA for the CDR3: TGCGCCAGCAGCCAAGCACAGGGGACAGTAAATCAGCCCCAGCATTTT.